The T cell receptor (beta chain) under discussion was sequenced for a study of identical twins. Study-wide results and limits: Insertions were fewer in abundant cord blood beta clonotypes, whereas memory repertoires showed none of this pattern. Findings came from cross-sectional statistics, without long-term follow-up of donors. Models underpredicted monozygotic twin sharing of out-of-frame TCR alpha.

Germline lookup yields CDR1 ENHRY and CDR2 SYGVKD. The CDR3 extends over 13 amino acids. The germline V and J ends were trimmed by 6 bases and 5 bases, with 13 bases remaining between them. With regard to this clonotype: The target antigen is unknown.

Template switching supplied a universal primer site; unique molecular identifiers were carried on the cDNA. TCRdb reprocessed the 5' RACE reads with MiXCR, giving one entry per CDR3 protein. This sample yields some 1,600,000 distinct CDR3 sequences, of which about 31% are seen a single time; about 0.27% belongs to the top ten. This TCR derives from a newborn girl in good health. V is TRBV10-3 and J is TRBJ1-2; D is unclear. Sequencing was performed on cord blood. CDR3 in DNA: TGTGCCATCAGAGGAGGGCCAGAGTATGGCTACACCTTC. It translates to CAIRGGPEYGYTF.